This TCR beta chain was found in a study of radiation and T cells in renal cell carcinoma. Whole-study results and caveats: No pretreatment tumor biopsies were available for baseline clonotypes.

Some clones are missing from TCRdb's copy, which holds only in-frame ones; the method was immunoSEQ multiplex PCR. The sample has approximately 90,000 clones, around 85% seen once. The germline V gene encodes CDR1 LGHNA and CDR2 YSLEER. J lost 9 bases, V lost 1 base, and 6 bases had no gene match. The CDR3 consists of 13 residues. Time point denoted: blood 4 weeks post-SBRT, at nephrectomy. Treatment: 15 Gy SBRT to primary tumor, nephrectomy 4 weeks later. With respect to this clone: What it recognizes is unknown.

The rearrangement links TRBV4-3 to TRBJ2-7; 7 bases agree with TRBD1. This sample comprised blood, obtained from a patient whose treatment included radiotherapy and nephrectomy. This clonotype was sampled from a man aged 50-60 years with renal cell carcinoma. The CDR3 here is CASSQVEGAVQYF. CDR3 DNA sequence: TGCGCCAGCAGCCAAGTTGAGGGGGCGGTGCAGTACTTC.